This passage covers 31 T cell receptor beta chains from one sample sequenced in a study of T-cell memory formation after mild COVID-19. A single record per CDR3 protein comes from TCRdb applying MiXCR to the 5' RACE reads. The data contain about 560,000 distinct CDR3 sequences, roughly a sixth of them singletons. The sample consisted of PBMCs or a T cell subset sorted from them (not recorded which). Every receptor here comes from an adult woman who had mild COVID-19 (a few samples of this study predate the infection). Cell type and time point are not known.

This clonotype was seen more than once but under ten times. V gene TRBV6-6 combines with J gene TRBJ1-5, with 10 nucleotides matching TRBD1. The V segment lost 6 bases and the J segment 4 bases; nucleotides outside the gene matches: 6. In germline, CDR1 is MNHNY, CDR2 SVGAGI (reference sequence). The CDR3 totals 15 residues. The DNA of the CDR3 is TGTGCCAGCAGCCGCCCGGACAGGGGGAATCAGCCCCAGCATTTT. Its translation is CASSRPDRGNQPQHF.

This chain joins TRBV11-2 and TRBJ2-7; D may correspond to TRBD1 or TRBD2 (6 bases each). Germline values: CDR1 SGHAT, CDR2 FQNNGV. CDR3 length: 16 amino acids. Trimming cost V 0 bases and J 4 bases, with 16 bases left between them. This CDR3 is CASSLDGGLWFYEQYF. The CDR3 nucleotides are TGTGCCAGCAGCTTAGACGGGGGCCTATGGTTTTACGAGCAGTACTTC.

The CDR3 protein is CASSPPEGANTGELFF. In DNA, the CDR3 is TGTGCCAGCAGTCCCCCCGAGGGGGCGAACACCGGGGAGCTGTTTTTT. The chain joins TRBV12-3 or TRBV12-4 to TRBJ2-2, with D possibly matching TRBD1 (6 bases). With 5 bases removed from V and 0 bases from J, the gap between germline ends came to 13 bases. This CDR3 spans 16 amino acids.

A remark on this clonotype: At one boundary the junction diverges from the germline segment, which might be a read error. V gene TRBV24-1 combines with J gene TRBJ1-6; no definite D call. CDR3 length: 9 amino acids. In germline, CDR1 is KGHDR, CDR2 SFDVKD. In nucleotides, the CDR3 is TGTGCCACCAGGGGAACCGGAGACTTT. As protein: CATRGTGDF.

A few counts support this clonotype. The chain carries TRBV14 and TRBJ2-7; D ambiguous. V lost 0 bases to trimming and J lost 5 bases, with 5 bases between them. This CDR3 is 12 amino acids long. In germline, CDR1 is SGHDN, CDR2 FVKESK. The CDR3: CASSQETHEQYF. The CDR3 bases are TGTGCCAGCAGCCAAGAGACCCACGAGCAGTACTTC.

This clonotype occurred a few times. V usage is TRBV20-1 and J usage is TRBJ2-1, with 8 nucleotides matching TRBD2. V dropped 5 bases and J dropped 10; count of bases not matched to a gene: 13. Germline V gene data show CDR1 as DFQATT and CDR2 as SNEGSKA (reference sequence). This CDR3 is built from 14 residues. DNA of the CDR3: TGCAGTGCTCCCGTCCGGGAGGGCCGGGGGGAGCAGTTCTTC. Translated, it gives CSAPVREGRGEQFF.

This rearrangement joins TRBV18 to TRBJ2-5; D gene ambiguous. Deletions cut 2 bases from V and 10 bases from J, with 11 bases between. CDR1 KGHSH and CDR2 LQKENI come from the germline V gene. The CDR3 has 12 amino acids. The DNA of the CDR3 is TGTGCCAGCTCACCAAACGAAAGGATCCAGTACTTC. It specifies CASSPNERIQYF.

This clonotype came up many times. The CDR3 region has the DNA TGTGCCAGCAGCTCCGGCGCAGGGGGTGGTACTGAAGCTTTCTTT. Its translation: CASSSGAGGGTEAFF. The V gene is TRBV7-3, the J gene TRBJ1-1; TRBD1 matches 7 bases. Germline CDR1 reads SGHTA; CDR2 reads FQGTGA. The J segment lost 5 bases and the V segment lost 4 bases, leaving 10 bases of the junction unmatched. This CDR3 has 15 residues.

CDR3 bases: TGTGCCAGCAGCTTAGTGACAGGCCCGTCTGCGAACACCGGGGAGCTGTTTTTT. It yields the protein CASSLVTGPSANTGELFF. This rearrangement joins TRBV7-8 to TRBJ2-2; D is possibly TRBD1 (6 bases). The V gene's germline CDR1 is SGHVS and CDR2 FQNEAQ. This CDR3 has 18 amino acids. The V end was cut by 1 base, the J end by 0 bases, with 15 bases between. The full variable domain, rest sourced from reference TRBV7-8 and TRBJ2-2, is GAGVSQSPRYKVAKRGQDVALRCDPISGHVSLFWYQQALGQGPEFLTYFQNEAQLDKSGLPSDRFFAERPEGSVSTLKIQRTQQEDSAVYLCASSLVTGPSANTGELFFGEGSRLTVL.

This clonotype was detected a few times. The V gene is TRBV5-1, the J gene TRBJ1-6; no clear D. The CDR3 has 14 residues. V shed 0 bases and J shed 10 bases, with 11 bases lying between them. The germline gives CDR1 SGHRS, CDR2 YFSETQ. CDR3 DNA sequence: TGCGCCAGCAGCTTGGCGGGTGATGGATCACCCCTCCACTTT. Translation gives CASSLAGDGSPLHF.

This chain joins TRBV6-1 and TRBJ1-3; TRBD1 matches 8 bases. V dropped 3 bases and J dropped 8; count of bases not matched to a gene: 3. Germline loops: CDR1 MNHNS, CDR2 SASEGT. The CDR3 length is 13 residues. CDR3 sequence: CASSETGDHTIYF. The CDR3 DNA reads as TGTGCCAGCAGTGAGACAGGGGACCACACCATATATTTT.

This clonotype was counted a few times. The chain recombines TRBV5-1 with TRBJ1-6; D is undetermined. The CDR3 contains 14 residues. The V gene lost 3 bases and the J gene lost 5 bases, with 9 bases spanning the gap. Germline loops: CDR1 SGHRS, CDR2 YFSETQ. The DNA of the CDR3 is TGCGCCAGCAGCTCTCAGGATCATAATTCACCCCTCCACTTT. The encoded protein is CASSSQDHNSPLHF.

This clonotype came up many times. The CDR3 sequence is CAISEPGEVRNEQFF. Here the CDR3 DNA reads TGTGCCATCAGTGAGCCGGGGGAGGTCCGGAATGAGCAGTTCTTC. The chain joins TRBV10-3 to TRBJ2-1, with TRBD2 as a possible D gene (6 bases). The V gene's germline CDR1 is ENHRY and CDR2 SYGVKD. The length of the CDR3 is 15 residues. Trimming stripped 2 bases from V and 7 bases from J, with 15 bases between.

V gene TRBV27 combines with J gene TRBJ2-1; 9 bases line up with TRBD2. The CDR3 loop spans 15 amino acids. Germline CDR1 MNHEY, CDR2 SMNVEV (reference sequence). With V trimmed by 6 bases and J by 7 bases, 10 bases remained unmatched. CDR3 amino acids: CASRIAGALMNEQFF. DNA for the CDR3: TGTGCCAGCAGAATAGCGGGGGCCCTGATGAATGAGCAGTTCTTC.

The V call is TRBV6-6, the J call TRBJ2-2, with no clear D. The germline CDR1 and CDR2 sequences are MNHNY and SVGAGI (reference sequence). The CDR3 contains 16 residues. With 0 bases removed from V and 2 bases from J, the gap between germline ends came to 10 bases. The CDR3 here is CASSYSWNLNTGELFF. The CDR3 DNA follows: TGTGCCAGCAGTTACTCGTGGAACCTTAACACCGGGGAGCTGTTTTTT.

This clonotype was seen at least ten times. The chain links TRBV7-3 to TRBJ2-1; D possibly corresponds to TRBD2 (5 bases). V lost 8 bases to trimming and J lost 3 bases, with 14 bases between them. Germline V gene sequence: CDR1 SGHTA, CDR2 FQGTGA. The CDR3 spans 14 residues. The CDR3 region is CASSPSGSYNEQFF. The CDR3 DNA sequence: TGTGCCAGCTCACCCTCGGGGAGCTACAATGAGCAGTTCTTC. Based on the CDR3 plus reference TRBV7-3 and TRBJ2-1, the full variable domain is GAGVSQTPSNKVTEKGKYVELRCDPISGHTALYWYRQSLGQGPEFLIYFQGTGAADDSGLPNDRFFAVRPEGSVSTLKIQRTERGDSAVYLCASSPSGSYNEQFFGPGTRLTVL.

A few counts support this clonotype. V usage is TRBV21-1 and J usage is TRBJ2-1; the D call of TRBD2 is as the table states it, not checked on the DNA. TRBV21-1 is a listed pseudogene. The CDR3 spans 16 residues. As DNA, the CDR3 is TGTGCCAGCAGCAAATTCGGGACTAGGGATTACAATGAGCAGTTCTTC. Protein sequence: CASSKFGTRDYNEQFF.

The rearrangement links TRBV7-9 to TRBJ1-1; D is uncertain. Germline V lookup: CDR1 SEHNR, CDR2 FQNEAQ (reference sequence). The ends were cut back, 7 bases at V and 11 bases at J, with 29 bases in the middle. The CDR3 length is 16 residues. CDR3: CASTIPLYGETYKAFF. The DNA of the CDR3 is TGTGCCAGCACCATTCCACTATATGGGGAAACGTACAAGGCTTTCTTT. The full variable domain, with the rest looked up from reference TRBV7-9 and TRBJ1-1, is DTGVSQNPRHKITKRGQNVTFRCDPISEHNRLYWYRQTLGQGPEFLTYFQNEAQLEKSRLLSDRFSAERPKGSFSTLEIQRTEQGDSAMYLCASTIPLYGETYKAFFGQGTRLTVV.

This clonotype was counted only a few times. V is TRBV7-2 and J is TRBJ2-7, with 9 nucleotides matching TRBD1. V trimming: 6 bases; J trimming: 5 bases; junction bases outside the gene matches: 11. Germline V gives CDR1 SGHTA, CDR2 FQGNSA. The CDR3 totals 15 residues. CDR3 sequence: CASSPAGQGSHEQYF. For the CDR3, the DNA is TGTGCCAGCAGTCCCGCGGGACAGGGTTCCCACGAGCAGTACTTC.

This clonotype has just a few counts. The chain joins TRBV19 to TRBJ1-1, with D hard to call. Germline V CDR1 and CDR2: LNHDA, SQIVND (reference sequence). The CDR3 is made up of 13 amino acids. V lost 7 bases to trimming and J lost 1 base, with 10 bases between them. CDR3 DNA sequence: TGTGCCAGTACCACGACAAGGAACACTGAAGCTTTCTTT. Protein: CASTTTRNTEAFF. The entire variable domain, with the rest obtained from reference TRBV19 and TRBJ1-1, is as follows: DGGITQSPKYLFRKEGQNVTLSCEQNLNHDAMYWYRQDPGQGLRLIYYSQIVNDFQKGDIAEGYSVSREKKESFPLTVTSAQKNPTAFYLCASTTTRNTEAFFGQGTRLTVV.

This chain links TRBV7-9 with TRBJ2-2, with D possibly TRBD1 on 5 matching bases. V shed 3 bases and J shed 1 base, with 9 bases lying between them. Germline CDR1 and CDR2: SEHNR and FQNEAQ (reference sequence). The CDR3 is made up of 15 amino acids. The CDR3 DNA is TGTGCCAGCAGCTTCTCCAGGGTGAACACCGGGGAGCTGTTTTTT. Translation: CASSFSRVNTGELFF.

The CDR3 sequence: CASSSLWGNEQFF. For the CDR3, the DNA is TGTGCCAGCAGCTCCTTGTGGGGGAATGAGCAGTTCTTC. The chain uses TRBV12-3 or TRBV12-4 and TRBJ2-1, with D perhaps given as TRBD1 or TRBD2 (5 bases each). V was trimmed by 6 bases and J by 7 bases, leaving 13 bases between them. The CDR3 contains 13 residues.

J is TRBJ1-5 and V is TRBV7-2; perhaps TRBD1 as D (6 bases). The germline V gene encodes CDR1 SGHTA and CDR2 FQGNSA. Trimming took off 8 bases at V and 1 base at J, with 15 bases between the two ends. This CDR3 comprises 15 residues. This CDR3 reads CASEVGGRSNQPQHF. The DNA for the CDR3 is TGTGCCAGCGAAGTAGGGGGGAGAAGCAATCAGCCCCAGCATTTT.

This clonotype appeared many times. This chain links TRBV4-3 with TRBJ2-6; D is uncertain. The germline gives CDR1 LGHNA, CDR2 YSLEER. CDR3 length: 15 amino acids. V was shortened by 5 bases and J by 1 base, with 9 bases between the two germline ends. The CDR3 sequence is CASSSHTSGANVLTF. The CDR3 nucleotides are TGCGCCAGCAGCTCCCACACATCTGGGGCCAACGTCCTGACTTTC.

This clonotype was observed a few times. V and J are TRBV7-9 and TRBJ1-5; 7 nucleotides align to TRBD1. Germline CDR1 is SEHNR and CDR2 is FQNEAQ (reference sequence). J lost 0 bases, V lost 1 base, and 6 bases had no gene match. This CDR3 has 17 amino acids. This chain's CDR3 is CASSLGLGTDSNQPQHF. CDR3 nucleotide sequence: TGTGCCAGCAGCTTAGGGCTGGGGACAGATAGCAATCAGCCCCAGCATTTT.

This clonotype appeared a few times. The gene calls are TRBV24-1 and TRBJ1-2, with D possibly matching TRBD1 (6 bases). CDR3 size: 13 residues. Germline V gene sequence: CDR1 KGHDR, CDR2 SFDVKD. With 6 bases removed from V and 3 bases from J, the gap between germline ends came to 10 bases. In nucleotides, the CDR3 is TGTGCCACCAGTCAAACAGGGTACTATGGCTACACCTTC. It translates to CATSQTGYYGYTF.

V is TRBV4-1 and J is TRBJ1-5; D remains unclear. The V and J ends lost 0 bases and 2 bases respectively, with 11 bases between them. The CDR3 has 16 residues. CDR1 MGHRA and CDR2 YSYEKL come from the germline V gene. CDR3 sequence: CASSQDWVYGNQPQHF. The DNA for the CDR3 is TGCGCCAGCAGCCAAGACTGGGTTTACGGCAATCAGCCCCAGCATTTT.

The chain couples TRBV15 to TRBJ1-4; unclear D gene. The germline V gene encodes CDR1 LNHNV and CDR2 YYDKDF (reference sequence). Trimming left V 3 bases short and J 2 bases short, with 13 bases between. The CDR3 has 16 amino acids. The CDR3 sequence: CATSSRSRPTNEKLFF. DNA for the CDR3: TGTGCCACCAGCAGTCGATCAAGGCCCACTAATGAAAAACTGTTTTTT.

This clonotype was seen more than once but under ten times. The rearrangement links TRBV24-1 to TRBJ2-1, with D possibly matching TRBD1 (5 bases). The CDR3 consists of 16 residues. Between the trimmed V and J ends, which lost 3 bases and 9 bases, there was a span of 20 bases. The V gene's germline CDR1 is KGHDR and CDR2 SFDVKD. The chain's CDR3 is CATSDNGQIVYTEQFF. DNA for the CDR3: TGTGCCACCAGTGATAATGGACAAATAGTTTATACTGAGCAGTTCTTC.

This chain links TRBV10-3 with TRBJ1-1, with D unresolved. The V gene lost 0 bases and the J gene lost 0 bases, with 5 bases spanning the gap. This CDR3 is built from 14 residues. Per the germline V gene, CDR1 is ENHRY and CDR2 is SYGVKD. For the CDR3, the DNA is TGTGCCATCAGTGAGTCTCTACTGAACACTGAAGCTTTCTTT. Translated, it gives CAISESLLNTEAFF.

This clonotype turned up a few times. This chain links TRBV24-1 with TRBJ2-3, with 7 bases that match TRBD2. The CDR3 consists of 16 residues. Germline values: CDR1 KGHDR, CDR2 SFDVKD. V dropped 0 bases and J dropped 5; count of bases not matched to a gene: 7. CDR3 residues: CATSDLGGSRGDTQYF. CDR3 sequence (DNA): TGTGCCACCAGTGATTTGGGCGGGAGCCGAGGAGATACGCAGTATTTT.